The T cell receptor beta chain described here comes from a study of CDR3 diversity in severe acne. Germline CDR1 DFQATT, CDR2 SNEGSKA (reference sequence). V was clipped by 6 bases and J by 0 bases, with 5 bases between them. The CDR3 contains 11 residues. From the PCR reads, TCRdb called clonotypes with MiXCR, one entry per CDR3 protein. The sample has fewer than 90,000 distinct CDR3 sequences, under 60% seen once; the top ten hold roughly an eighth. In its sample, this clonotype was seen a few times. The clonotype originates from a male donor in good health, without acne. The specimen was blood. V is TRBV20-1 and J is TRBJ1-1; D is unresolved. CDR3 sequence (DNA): TGCAGTGCAATCATGAACACTGAAGCTTTCTTT. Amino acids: CSAIMNTEAFF.